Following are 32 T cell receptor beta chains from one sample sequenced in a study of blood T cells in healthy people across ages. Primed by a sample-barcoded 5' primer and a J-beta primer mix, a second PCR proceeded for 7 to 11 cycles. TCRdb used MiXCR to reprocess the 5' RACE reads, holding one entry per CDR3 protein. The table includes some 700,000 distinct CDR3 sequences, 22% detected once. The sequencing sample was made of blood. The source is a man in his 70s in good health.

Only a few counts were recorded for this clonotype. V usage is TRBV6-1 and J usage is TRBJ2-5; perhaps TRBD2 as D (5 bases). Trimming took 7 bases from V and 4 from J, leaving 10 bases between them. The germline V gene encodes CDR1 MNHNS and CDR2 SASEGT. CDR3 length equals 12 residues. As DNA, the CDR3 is TGTGCCAGCAAGTTCGAGGGAGAGACCCAGTACTTC. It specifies CASKFEGETQYF.

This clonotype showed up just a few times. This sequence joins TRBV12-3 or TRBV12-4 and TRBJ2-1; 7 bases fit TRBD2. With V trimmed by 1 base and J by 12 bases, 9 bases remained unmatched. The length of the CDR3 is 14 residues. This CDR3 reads CASSLGAGLSTQFF. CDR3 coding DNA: TGTGCCAGCAGTTTAGGAGCGGGGCTGTCGACGCAGTTCTTC.

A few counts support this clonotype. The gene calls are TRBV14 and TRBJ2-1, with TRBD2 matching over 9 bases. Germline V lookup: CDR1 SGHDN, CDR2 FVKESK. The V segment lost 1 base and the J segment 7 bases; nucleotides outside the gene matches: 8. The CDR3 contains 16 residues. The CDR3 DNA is TGTGCCAGCAGCCAAGTCCGAGCGGGAGGAACAAATGAGCAGTTCTTC. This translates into CASSQVRAGGTNEQFF.

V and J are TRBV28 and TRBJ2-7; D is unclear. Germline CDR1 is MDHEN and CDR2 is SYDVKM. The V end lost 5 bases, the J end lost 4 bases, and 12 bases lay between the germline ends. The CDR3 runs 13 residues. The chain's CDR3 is CASSRPGGYEQYF. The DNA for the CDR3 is TGTGCCAGCAGTAGGCCGGGCGGTTACGAGCAGTACTTC.

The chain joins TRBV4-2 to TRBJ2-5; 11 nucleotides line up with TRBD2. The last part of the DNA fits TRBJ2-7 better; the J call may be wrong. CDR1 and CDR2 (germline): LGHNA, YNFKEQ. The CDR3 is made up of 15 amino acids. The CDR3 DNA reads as TGTGCCAGCAGCCAAAGACTAGCGGGGCCCTACGAGCAGTACTTC. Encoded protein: CASSQRLAGPYEQYF.

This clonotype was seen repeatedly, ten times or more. The CDR3 region has the DNA TGTGCCAGCAGTTTACATCAGGGAGGGACCTACGAGCAGTACTTC. The encoded protein is CASSLHQGGTYEQYF. The V and J genes are TRBV28 and TRBJ2-7, with 7 bases that match TRBD2. The V and J ends lost 2 bases and 2 bases, in that order; junction bases with no gene match: 6. Germline CDR1 is MDHEN and CDR2 is SYDVKM. The CDR3 is 15 residues long.

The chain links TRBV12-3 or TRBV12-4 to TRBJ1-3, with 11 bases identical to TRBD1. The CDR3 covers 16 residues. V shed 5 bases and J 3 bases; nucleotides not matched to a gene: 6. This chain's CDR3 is CASSLGQGAFGNTIYF. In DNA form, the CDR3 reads TGTGCCAGCAGTCTCGGACAGGGGGCTTTTGGAAACACCATATATTTT.

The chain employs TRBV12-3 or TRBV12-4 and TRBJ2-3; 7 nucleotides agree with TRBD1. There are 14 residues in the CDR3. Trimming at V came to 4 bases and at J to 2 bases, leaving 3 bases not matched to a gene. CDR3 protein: CASSYRGFTDTQYF. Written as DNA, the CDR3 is TGTGCCAGCAGTTACAGGGGCTTCACAGATACGCAGTATTTT.

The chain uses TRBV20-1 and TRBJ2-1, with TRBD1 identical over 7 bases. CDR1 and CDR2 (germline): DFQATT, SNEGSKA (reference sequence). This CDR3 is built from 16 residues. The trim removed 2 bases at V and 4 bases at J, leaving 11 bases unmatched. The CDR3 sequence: CSARKLRQGLYNEQFF. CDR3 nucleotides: TGCAGTGCTAGAAAGCTGCGACAGGGATTGTACAATGAGCAGTTCTTC.

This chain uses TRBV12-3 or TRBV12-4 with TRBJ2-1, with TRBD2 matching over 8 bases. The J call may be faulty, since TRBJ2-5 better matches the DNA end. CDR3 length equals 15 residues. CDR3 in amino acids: CASSTGTRDYWTQYF. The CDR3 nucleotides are TGTGCCAGCAGCACCGGGACTAGGGACTACTGGACCCAGTACTTC.

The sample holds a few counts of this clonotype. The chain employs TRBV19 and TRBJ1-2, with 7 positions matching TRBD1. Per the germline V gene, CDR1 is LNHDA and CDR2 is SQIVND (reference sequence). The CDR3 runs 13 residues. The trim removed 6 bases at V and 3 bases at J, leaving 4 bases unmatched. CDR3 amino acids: CASRGQGDYGYTF. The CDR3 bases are TGTGCCAGTAGGGGCCAGGGGGACTATGGCTACACCTTC.

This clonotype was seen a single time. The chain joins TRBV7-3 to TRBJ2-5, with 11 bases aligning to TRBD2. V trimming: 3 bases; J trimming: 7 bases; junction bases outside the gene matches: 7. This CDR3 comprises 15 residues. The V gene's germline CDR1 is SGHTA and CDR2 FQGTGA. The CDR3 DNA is TGTGCCAGCAGCTTCGATAGCGGGGGGGCAGGGACCCAGTACTTC. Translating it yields CASSFDSGGAGTQYF.

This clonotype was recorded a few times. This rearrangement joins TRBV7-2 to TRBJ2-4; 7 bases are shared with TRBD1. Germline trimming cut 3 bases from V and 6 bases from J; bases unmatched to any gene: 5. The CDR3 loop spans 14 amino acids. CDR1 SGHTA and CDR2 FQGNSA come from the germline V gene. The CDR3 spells CASSLTGLGNIQYF. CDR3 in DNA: TGTGCCAGCAGCTTGACAGGGCTCGGAAACATTCAGTACTTC.

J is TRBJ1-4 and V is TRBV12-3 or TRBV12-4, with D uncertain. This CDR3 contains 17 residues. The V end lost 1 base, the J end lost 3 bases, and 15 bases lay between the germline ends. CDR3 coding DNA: TGTGCCAGCAGTTTAGGCCAATTTATTGGGGCTAATGAAAAACTGTTTTTT. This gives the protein CASSLGQFIGANEKLFF.

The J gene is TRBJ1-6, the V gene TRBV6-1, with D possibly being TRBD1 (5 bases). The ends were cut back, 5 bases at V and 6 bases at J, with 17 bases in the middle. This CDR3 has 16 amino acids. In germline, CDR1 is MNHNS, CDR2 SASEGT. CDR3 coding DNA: TGTGCCAGCAGTCCCCCCGGGAGGGGAGCTAATTCACCCCTCCACTTT. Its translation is CASSPPGRGANSPLHF.

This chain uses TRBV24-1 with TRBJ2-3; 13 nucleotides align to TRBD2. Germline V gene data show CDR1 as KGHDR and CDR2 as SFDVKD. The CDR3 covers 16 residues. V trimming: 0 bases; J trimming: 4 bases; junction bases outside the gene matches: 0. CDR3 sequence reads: CATSDLGLAGADTQYF. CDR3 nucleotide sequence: TGTGCCACCAGTGATTTGGGACTAGCGGGAGCAGATACGCAGTATTTT.

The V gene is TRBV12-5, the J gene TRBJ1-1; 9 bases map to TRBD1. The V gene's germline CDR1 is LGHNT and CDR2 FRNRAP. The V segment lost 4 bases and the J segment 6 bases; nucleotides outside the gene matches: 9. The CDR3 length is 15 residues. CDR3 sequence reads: CASGSGTGRAAEAFF. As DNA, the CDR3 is TGTGCTAGTGGTTCCGGGACAGGGAGGGCGGCTGAAGCTTTCTTT.

This CDR3 is CASSSQGELGTDTQYF. The CDR3 DNA follows: TGTGCCAGCAGTTCTCAGGGGGAACTGGGCACAGATACGCAGTATTTT. The chain uses TRBV12-3 or TRBV12-4 and TRBJ2-3; TRBD1 matches at 7 bases. The CDR3 sequence is 16 residues long. V was pared by 4 bases and J by 1 base, with 8 bases of the junction left unmatched.

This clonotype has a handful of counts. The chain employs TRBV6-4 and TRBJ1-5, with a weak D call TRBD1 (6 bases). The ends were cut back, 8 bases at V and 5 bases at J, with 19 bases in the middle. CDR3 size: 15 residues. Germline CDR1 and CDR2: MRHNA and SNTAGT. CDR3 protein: CASSLTGAFDQPQHF. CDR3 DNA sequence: TGTGCCAGCTCCCTGACAGGAGCCTTCGATCAGCCCCAGCATTTT.

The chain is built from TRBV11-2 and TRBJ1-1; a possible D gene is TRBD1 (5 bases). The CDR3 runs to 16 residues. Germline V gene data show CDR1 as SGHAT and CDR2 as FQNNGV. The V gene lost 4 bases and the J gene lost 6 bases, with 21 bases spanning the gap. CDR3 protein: CASSSTNPGRGAEAFF. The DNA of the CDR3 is TGTGCCAGCAGCTCCACAAACCCCGGTCGGGGCGCTGAAGCTTTCTTT. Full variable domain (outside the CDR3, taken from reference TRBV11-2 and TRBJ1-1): EAGVAQSPRYKIIEKRQSVAFWCNPISGHATLYWYQQILGQGPKLLIQFQNNGVVDDSQLPKDRFSAERLKGVDSTLKIQPAKLEDSAVYLCASSSTNPGRGAEAFFGQGTRLTVV.

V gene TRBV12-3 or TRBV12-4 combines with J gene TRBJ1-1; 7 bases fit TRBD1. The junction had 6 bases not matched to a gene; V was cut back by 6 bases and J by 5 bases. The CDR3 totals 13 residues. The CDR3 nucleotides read TGTGCCAGCAGGGTGACAGGGTCTACTGAAGCTTTCTTT. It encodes CASRVTGSTEAFF.

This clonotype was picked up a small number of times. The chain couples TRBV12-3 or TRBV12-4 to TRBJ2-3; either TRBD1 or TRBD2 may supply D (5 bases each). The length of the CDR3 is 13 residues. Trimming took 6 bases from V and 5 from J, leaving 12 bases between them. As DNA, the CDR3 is TGTGCCAGCAGCCCCTGGGGACGAGATACGCAGTATTTT. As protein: CASSPWGRDTQYF.

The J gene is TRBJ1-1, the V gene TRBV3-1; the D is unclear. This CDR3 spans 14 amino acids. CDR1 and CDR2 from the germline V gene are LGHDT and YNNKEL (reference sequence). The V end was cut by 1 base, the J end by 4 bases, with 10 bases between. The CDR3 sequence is CASSQVRRATEAFF. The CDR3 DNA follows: TGTGCCAGCAGCCAAGTGCGGAGGGCCACTGAAGCTTTCTTT. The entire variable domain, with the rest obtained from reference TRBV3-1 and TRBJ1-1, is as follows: DTAVSQTPKYLVTQMGNDKSIKCEQNLGHDTMYWYKQDSKKFLKIMFSYNNKELIINETVPNRFSPKSPDKAHLNLHINSLELGDSAVYFCASSQVRRATEAFFGQGTRLTVV.

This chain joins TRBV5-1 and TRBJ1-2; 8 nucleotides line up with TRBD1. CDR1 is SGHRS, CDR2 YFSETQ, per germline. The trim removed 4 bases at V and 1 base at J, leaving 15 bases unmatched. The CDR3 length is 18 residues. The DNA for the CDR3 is TGCGCCAGCAGCCCCAGGGCACCTCAGGGGGCTATTAACTATGGCTACACCTTC. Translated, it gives CASSPRAPQGAINYGYTF.

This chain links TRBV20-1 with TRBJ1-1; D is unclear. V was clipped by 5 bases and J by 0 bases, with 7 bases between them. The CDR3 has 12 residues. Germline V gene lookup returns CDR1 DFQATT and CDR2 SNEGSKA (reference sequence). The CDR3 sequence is CSASHLNTEAFF. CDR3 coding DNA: TGCAGTGCTTCACACTTGAACACTGAAGCTTTCTTT.

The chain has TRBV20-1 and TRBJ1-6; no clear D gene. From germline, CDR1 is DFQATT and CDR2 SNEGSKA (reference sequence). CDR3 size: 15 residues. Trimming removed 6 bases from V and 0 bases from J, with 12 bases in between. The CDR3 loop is CSAPGSSSYNSPLHF. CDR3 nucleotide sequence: TGCAGTGCCCCCGGATCGAGCTCCTATAATTCACCCCTCCACTTT.

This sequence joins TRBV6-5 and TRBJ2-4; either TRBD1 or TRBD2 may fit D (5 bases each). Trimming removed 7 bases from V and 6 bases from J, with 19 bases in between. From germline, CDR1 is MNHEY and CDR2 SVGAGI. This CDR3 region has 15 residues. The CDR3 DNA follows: TGTGCCAGCAACACAGGCCAAAAGGGAGTAAACATTCAGTACTTC. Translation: CASNTGQKGVNIQYF.

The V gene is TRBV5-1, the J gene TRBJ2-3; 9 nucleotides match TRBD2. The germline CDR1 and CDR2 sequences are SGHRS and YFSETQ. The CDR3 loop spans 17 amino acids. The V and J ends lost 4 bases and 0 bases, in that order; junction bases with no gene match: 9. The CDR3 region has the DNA TGCGCCAGCAGCCCACCCACTACTAGCGGGAGCACAGATACGCAGTATTTT. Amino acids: CASSPPTTSGSTDTQYF.

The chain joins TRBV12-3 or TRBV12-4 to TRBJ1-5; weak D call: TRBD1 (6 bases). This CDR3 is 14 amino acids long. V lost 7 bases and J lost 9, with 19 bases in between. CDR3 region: CASTQGTLDLPQHF. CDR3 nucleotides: TGTGCCAGCACCCAGGGGACCCTTGATCTGCCCCAGCATTTT.

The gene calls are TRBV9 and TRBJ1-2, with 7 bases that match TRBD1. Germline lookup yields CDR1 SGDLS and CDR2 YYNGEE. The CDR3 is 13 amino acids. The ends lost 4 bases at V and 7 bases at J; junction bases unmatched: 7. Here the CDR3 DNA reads TGTGCCAGCAGCCCTCATACAGGGGCTGGCTACACCTTC. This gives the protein CASSPHTGAGYTF.

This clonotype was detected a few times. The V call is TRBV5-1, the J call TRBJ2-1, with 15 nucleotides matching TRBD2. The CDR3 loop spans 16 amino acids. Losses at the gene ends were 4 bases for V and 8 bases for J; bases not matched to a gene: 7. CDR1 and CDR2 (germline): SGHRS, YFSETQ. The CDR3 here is CASSAGLAGGTDEQFF. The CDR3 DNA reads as TGCGCCAGCAGCGCCGGACTAGCGGGAGGGACGGATGAGCAGTTCTTC.

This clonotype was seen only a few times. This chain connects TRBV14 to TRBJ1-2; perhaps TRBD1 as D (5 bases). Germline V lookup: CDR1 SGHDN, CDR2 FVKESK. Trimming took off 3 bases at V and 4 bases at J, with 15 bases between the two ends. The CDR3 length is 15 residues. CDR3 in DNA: TGTGCCAGCAGCCAGGGGAGGGGTTGGGGCTATGGCTACACCTTC. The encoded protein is CASSQGRGWGYGYTF.